The next 2 T cell receptor beta chains were all read from a single sample in a study of molecular identifiers for immune sequencing clone quantification. Each CDR3 protein gets one entry after TCRdb re-called the PCR reads with MiXCR. The repertoire consists of approximately 500,000 distinct CDR3 sequences, with less than 30% occurring once and the leading ten covering approximately 0.8%. Material for sequencing was naive CD8+ T cells from blood, with Jurkat cell RNA spiked in. Specified subset: FACS-sorted CD8+CD4-CCR7+CD45RA+ naive T cells. All receptors come from a human donor in good health. Some libraries in this study had Jurkat cell RNA spiked in.

Of note for this clonotype: A much larger clone differs from this one at a single base, so this may be a read error. The rearrangement joins TRBV14 to TRBJ1-1; D remains unclear. This CDR3 region has 14 residues. Germline values: CDR1 SGHDN, CDR2 FVKESK. The CDR3 bases are TGTGCCAGCAGCCCCGAGGCCGGTTGGTCTGAAACTTTCTTT. Its translation: CASSPEAGWSETFF.

The chain couples TRBV20-1 to TRBJ1-1; no firm D call. Germline-derived CDR1 and CDR2 are DFQATT and SNEGSKA (reference sequence). V was shortened by 3 bases and J by 3 bases, with 5 bases between the two germline ends. The CDR3 has 11 residues. The CDR3 region is CSASEYTEAFF. As DNA, the CDR3 is TGCAGTGCTAGTGAGTACACTGAAGCTTTCTTT.